This T cell receptor (beta chain) was recovered during a study of HIV-infected patients and healthy controls. The CDR3 is 15 amino acids. Germline CDR1 and CDR2: SQVTM and ANQGSEA. The J segment lost 9 bases and the V segment lost 2 bases, leaving 14 bases of the junction unmatched. Each CDR3 protein is one row after TCRdb ran MiXCR on the 5' RACE reads. The sample has roughly 18,000 distinct CDR3 sequences, roughly 20% seen once. The clonotype comes from a human donor in good health. The chain couples TRBV29-1 to TRBJ2-3, with TRBD2 matching over 7 bases. Sequencing input: CD8+ T cells from blood. Written as DNA, the CDR3 is TGCAGCGTTGAATTTAGTTGGACGGGGGGACCAACGCAGTATTTT. Translation: CSVEFSWTGGPTQYF.